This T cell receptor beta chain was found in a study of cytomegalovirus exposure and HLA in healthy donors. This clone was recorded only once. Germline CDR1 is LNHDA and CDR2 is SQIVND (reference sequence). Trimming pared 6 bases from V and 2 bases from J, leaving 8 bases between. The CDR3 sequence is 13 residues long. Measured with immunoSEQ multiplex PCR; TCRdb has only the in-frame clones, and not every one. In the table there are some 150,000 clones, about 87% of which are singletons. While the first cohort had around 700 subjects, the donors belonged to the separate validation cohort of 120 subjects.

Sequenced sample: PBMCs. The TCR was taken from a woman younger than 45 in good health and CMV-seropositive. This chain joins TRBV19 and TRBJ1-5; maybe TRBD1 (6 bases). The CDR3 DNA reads TGTGCCAGTAGGAGGACAGGCAATCAGCCCCAGCATTTT. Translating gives CASRRTGNQPQHF.